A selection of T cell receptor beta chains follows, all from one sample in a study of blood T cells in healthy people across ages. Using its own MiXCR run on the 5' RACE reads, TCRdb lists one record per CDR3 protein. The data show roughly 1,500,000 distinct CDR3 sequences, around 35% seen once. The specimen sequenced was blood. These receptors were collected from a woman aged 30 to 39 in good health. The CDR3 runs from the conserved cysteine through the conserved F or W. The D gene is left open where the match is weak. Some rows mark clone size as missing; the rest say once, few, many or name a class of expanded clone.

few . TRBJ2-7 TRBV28 TGTGCCAGCAGTAAGGGTAAGGACGAGCAGTACTTC CASSKGKDEQYF
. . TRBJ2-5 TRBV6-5 TGTGCCAGCAGTTACTCGATAGGGGGGGGAGGCCAGTACTTC CASSYSIGGGGQYF
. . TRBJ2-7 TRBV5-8 TGTGCCAGCAGCCGTCCGCAAGGGTACGAGCAGTACTTC CASSRPQGYEQYF
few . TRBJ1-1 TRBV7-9 TGTGCCAGCAGCCCAGTTGACCGAACCACTGAAGCTTTCTTT CASSPVDRTTEAFF
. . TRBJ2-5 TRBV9 TGTGCCAGCAGCGTAGAACCCTTAGAAGAGACCCAGTACTTC CASSVEPLEETQYF
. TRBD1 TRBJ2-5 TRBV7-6 TGTGCCAGCAGCTCCCTGGACAGGCTCTACGGGCAGTACTTC CASSSLDRLYGQYF
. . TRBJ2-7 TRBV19 TGTGCCAGTAGTATCTCTGAGGGAGGCGAGCAGCACTTC CASSISEGGEQHF
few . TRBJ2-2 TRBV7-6 TGTGCCAGCAGCCGATTCGGGGGAAACACCGGGGAGCTGTTTTTT CASSRFGGNTGELFF
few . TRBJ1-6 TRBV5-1 TGCGCCAGCAGCTTTATCAGGGCCGGTTTTTCACCCCTCCACTTT CASSFIRAGFSPLHF
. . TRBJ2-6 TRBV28 TGTGCCAGCGGGCCGTCAAAGGGATCTGGGGCCAACGTCCTGACTTTC CASGPSKGSGANVLTF
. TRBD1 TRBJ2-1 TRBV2 TGTGCCAGCAGACGGACAGGGGGGCATGAGCAGTTCTTC CASRRTGGHEQFF
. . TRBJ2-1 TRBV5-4 TGTGCCAGCAGCTTGGTTCCGGGGAGACCAAGTAGCTCCTACAATGAGCAGTTCTTC CASSLVPGRPSSSYNEQFF
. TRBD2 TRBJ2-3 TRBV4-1 TGCGCCAGCAGCCCGCACGCCCCTATAGCGGGGGGCACAGATACGCAGTATTTT CASSPHAPIAGGTDTQYF
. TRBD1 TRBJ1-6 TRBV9 TGTGCCAGTAGCGGACAGGGCCCACCCCTCCACTTT CASSGQGPPLHF